This entry concerns a single TCR beta chain. Its antigen remains unknown. V lost 3 bases to trimming and J lost 9 bases; unmatched junction nucleotides: 16. The germline V gene encodes CDR1 SGHVS and CDR2 FQNEAQ. CDR3 length: 16 residues. This entry belongs to a study of T cell clones after liver transplantation. Broader study findings: Low donor cell numbers restricted donor-reactive repertoire measurement in a couple of subjects. Migration into the graft, not deletion, may explain lost graft donor-reactive T cells.

Some clones are missing from TCRdb's copy, which holds only in-frame ones; the method was immunoSEQ multiplex PCR. The data hold roughly 12,000 clones, with just under 75% observed a single time. Sequenced material: CD8+ T cells from blood, taken at the 22-month timepoint. This TCR was sampled from a human patient who received a liver transplant. Some T cells may originate from the graft donor. This chain uses TRBV7-8 with TRBJ2-5; 7 nucleotides agree with TRBD2. CDR3 coding DNA: TGTGCCAGCAGCTTCGGGGGAGGGACTTCCAATTGGCCCCAGTACTTC. Translated: CASSFGGGTSNWPQYF.